A selection of T cell receptor beta chains follows, all from one sample in a study of control samples from healthy donors and cancer patients. Assay used: immunoSEQ multiplex PCR; TCRdb lists only in-frame clones, some missing. The profile shows some 130,000 clones, over 80% of them singletons. The sample consisted of blood. Receptors originate from a woman between 45 and 65 years old in good health. Each CDR3 is given with its conserved first and last residue. A D gene is named only where the DNA matches it firmly. Some rows mark clone size as missing; the rest say once, few, many or name a class of expanded clone.

TRBD1 | TRBJ1-5 | once | TRBV28 | 14 | TGTGCCAGCAGTTATGGACAGGGGAGGCAGCCCCAGCATTTT | CASSYGQGRQPQHF
NA | TRBJ2-7 | NA | TRBV5-6 | 14 | TGTGCCAGCAGCTTGCTAGGGTCATCCTACGAGCAGTACTTC | CASSLLGSSYEQYF
NA | TRBJ2-5 | NA | TRBV10-3 | 13 | TGTGCCATCAGTGAGGGGTCACAAGAGACCCAGTACTTC | CAISEGSQETQYF
NA | TRBJ1-2 | NA | TRBV24-1 | 10 | TGTGCCAAAGTGCATTATGGCTACACCTTC | CAKVHYGYTF
TRBD2 | TRBJ2-1 | NA | TRBV12-3/TRBV12-4 | 11 | TGTGCCAGCACGGGGGGGACTGAGCAGTTCTTC | CASTGGTEQFF
TRBD1 | TRBJ2-3 | NA | TRBV5-1 | 15 | TGCGCCAGCAGCTTGTCGGGACAGGGAACAGATACGCAGTATTTT | CASSLSGQGTDTQYF
NA | TRBJ1-6 | NA | TRBV5-1 | 18 | TGCGCCAGCAGCTTGGGAGGGGTGCGAAGCTCCTATAATTCACCCCTCCACTTT | CASSLGGVRSSYNSPLHF
TRBD2 | TRBJ2-1 | NA | TRBV9 | 17 | TGTGCCAGCGCTAAGACCCGGGGGACTAGCTCTGACAATGAGCAGTTCTTC | CASAKTRGTSSDNEQFF
NA | TRBJ1-4 | NA | TRBV7-2 | 16 | TGTGCCAGCAGCCCCCAGTTAGACCCCCTATTTGTAAAACTGTTTTTT | CASSPQLDPLFVKLFF
NA | TRBJ2-2 | NA | TRBV5-4 | 13 | TGTGCCAGTAGCCGGATGAACACCGGGGAGCTGTTTTTT | CASSRMNTGELFF
NA | TRBJ2-2 | NA | TRBV7-8 | 15 | TGTGCCAGCAGCTTCTTAACAGGGAACACCGGGGAGCTGTTTTTT | CASSFLTGNTGELFF
NA | TRBJ1-1 | NA | TRBV7-8 | 14 | TGTGCCAGCAGCCCCAGAAGGGACGGCACTGAAGCTTTCTTT | CASSPRRDGTEAFF
NA | TRBJ2-5 | NA | TRBV3-1/TRBV3-2 | 13 | TGTGCCAGCAGTCTCTACAGCCAAGAGACCCAGTACTTC | CASSLYSQETQYF
TRBD1 | TRBJ2-1 | NA | TRBV5-6 | 15 | TGTGCCAGCAGCTCGCTACGGACAGGGAACAATGAGCAGTTCTTC | CASSSLRTGNNEQFF
TRBD1 | TRBJ2-7 | NA | TRBV27 | 13 | TGTGCCAGCAGTCAGACAGGGGTCCACGAGCAGTACTTC | CASSQTGVHEQYF
NA | TRBJ1-2 | NA | TRBV7-9 | 15 | TGTGCCAGCAGCCGGCAGGAGGGCAGTTCCTATGGCTACACCTTC | CASSRQEGSSYGYTF